Shown below are 22 T cell receptor beta chains from a single sample sequenced in a study of CD8+ T cells in alopecia areata (dated by TCRdb to the late 2010s). The receptor library was made with the immunoSEQ multiplex PCR assay. RNA was extracted from all samples and reverse transcribed into cDNA as template for TCR sequencing. Imported from immuneACCESS, the table was reduced by TCRdb to in-frame sequences with V and J called. These copies leave out some clones; in studies compared against another copy, an unresolved V gene accounts for under half, and the cause of the remainder is not known. For this sample the table gives 110,000 to 150,000 clones, of which 82% were detected only once. Around a quarter of the sample is taken by the ten largest. Per the publication, the time point label means: less than five weeks on oral tofacitinib. The sample's treatment or condition, from its label and the paper: oral pan-JAK inhibitor, 5-10 mg twice daily.

Sequencing was performed on CD8+ T cells sorted from blood, taken at week 4, from a patient treated with tofacitinib. These receptors all come from a human donor with alopecia areata.

There are a few counts of this clone. The chain links TRBV29-1 to TRBJ1-1; 9 bases are shared with TRBD1. The CDR3 totals 12 residues. Trimming took 5 bases from V and 11 from J; bases not matched to a gene: 9. CDR1 SQVTM and CDR2 ANQGSEA come from the germline V gene. In DNA, the CDR3 is TGCAGCGTTCTCGGACAGGGGTTTGGCGCTTTCTTT. This sequence encodes CSVLGQGFGAFF.

This sequence joins TRBV9 and TRBJ1-1; no reliable D call. V gave up 0 bases and J gave up 0 bases, with 9 bases separating them. The germline gives CDR1 SGDLS, CDR2 YYNGEE. The CDR3 is 15 residues long. The CDR3 loop is CASSVGGHVNTEAFF. The CDR3, as DNA: TGTGCCAGCAGCGTAGGAGGTCACGTGAACACTGAAGCTTTCTTT.

The genes are TRBV27 and TRBJ2-7; the D gene is possibly TRBD1 (5 bases). CDR1 and CDR2 from the germline V gene are MNHEY and SMNVEV (reference sequence). The CDR3 consists of 13 residues. Trimming took off 5 bases at V and 3 bases at J, with 11 bases between the two ends. The CDR3 region is CASSPGWVYEQYF. The CDR3 region has the DNA TGTGCCAGCAGTCCAGGGTGGGTCTACGAGCAGTACTTC.

The chain combines TRBV9 with TRBJ2-7, with 7 bases lining up with TRBD1. Germline V gene lookup returns CDR1 SGDLS and CDR2 YYNGEE. This CDR3 is built from 17 residues. V shed 3 bases, J shed 5 bases, and the junction held 17 bases outside the gene matches. The CDR3 coding sequence is TGTGCCAGCAGCGACGAGGGGAGCCCAGGGGGTAACAACGAGCAGTACTTC. Translating gives CASSDEGSPGGNNEQYF. Full variable domain (missing parts from reference TRBV9 and TRBJ2-7): DSGVTQTPKHLITATGQRVTLRCSPRSGDLSVYWYQQSLDQGLQFLIQYYNGEERAKGNILERFSAQQFPDLHSELNLSSLELGDSALYFCASSDEGSPGGNNEQYFGPGTRLTVT.

V gene TRBV5-1 combines with J gene TRBJ1-2, with D hard to call. CDR1 is SGHRS and CDR2 is YFSETQ in the germline V gene. V was shortened by 4 bases and J by 1 base, with 17 bases between the two germline ends. The CDR3 is 16 residues long. This chain's CDR3 is CASSPRYSQSNYGYTF. CDR3 nucleotide sequence: TGCGCCAGCAGCCCACGGTACAGCCAGAGTAACTATGGCTACACCTTC.

The chain combines TRBV4-3 with TRBJ1-4; TRBD1 matches at 8 bases. Losses at the gene ends were 0 bases for V and 5 bases for J; bases not matched to a gene: 5. CDR1 and CDR2 from the germline V gene are LGHNA and YSLEER. CDR3 length equals 16 residues. The CDR3 bases are TGCGCCAGCAGCCAAGATCGGACAGGGAAGAATGAAAAACTGTTTTTT. Protein: CASSQDRTGKNEKLFF.

This clone was recorded at least ten times. The rearrangement links TRBV7-9 to TRBJ1-4; tentative D call: TRBD1 (5 bases). V lost 4 bases, J lost 8 bases, and 8 bases lay in between. CDR3 length: 12 residues. CDR1 is SEHNR, CDR2 FQNEAQ, per germline (reference sequence). The CDR3, as DNA: TGTGCCAGCAGCTCTTCAGGGGAAAAACTGTTTTTT. Its protein product is CASSSSGEKLFF.

A single count supports this clone. The chain combines TRBV9 with TRBJ2-1; unclear D gene. The CDR3 consists of 15 residues. Trimming took off 3 bases at V and 4 bases at J, with 14 bases between the two ends. CDR1 and CDR2 (germline): SGDLS, YYNGEE. The CDR3 coding sequence is TGTGCCAGCAGCGACGACCGGTTCGGATACAATGAGCAGTTCTTC. Amino acid sequence: CASSDDRFGYNEQFF.

CDR3 sequence (DNA): TGCGCCAGCAGCCTGTTGGCTAGCGGGGTTGGAAATGAGCAGTTCTTC. This gives the protein CASSLLASGVGNEQFF. This chain uses TRBV4-1 with TRBJ2-1; the match to TRBD2 covers 9 bases. V trimming: 4 bases; J trimming: 7 bases; junction bases outside the gene matches: 11. The CDR3 totals 16 residues. Germline V gene sequence: CDR1 MGHRA, CDR2 YSYEKL.

This clone is medium-sized (0.01 to 0.1%). The sample holds other DNA sequences that translate to the same CDR3. V and J are TRBV27 and TRBJ2-1; the D is unclear. The CDR3 runs to 12 residues. V gave up 3 bases and J gave up 7 bases, with 7 bases separating them. CDR1 and CDR2 (germline): MNHEY, SMNVEV (reference sequence). The CDR3 nucleotides read TGTGCCAGCAGTTTGTTGGGGAATGAGCAGTTCTTC. As protein: CASSLLGNEQFF.

The chain couples TRBV10-2 to TRBJ2-7; unclear D gene. Trimming stripped 5 bases from V and 6 bases from J, with 17 bases between. The CDR3 loop spans 14 amino acids. Germline-derived CDR1 and CDR2 are WSHSY and SAAADI. CDR3 region: CASSPGVVSGEQYF. Here the CDR3 DNA reads TGCGCCAGCAGTCCTGGGGTGGTATCGGGCGAGCAGTACTTC.

The chain combines TRBV5-4 with TRBJ2-1, with 7 bases matching TRBD2. This CDR3 has 15 residues. J gave up 6 bases and V 4 bases, and 10 bases lay outside the gene matches. Looked up from germline, CDR1 is SGHNT and CDR2 is YYREEE (reference sequence). In DNA, the CDR3 is TGTGCCAGCAGCCTAACTGGACTAGGTAGCAATGAGCAGTTCTTC. It translates to CASSLTGLGSNEQFF.

This chain joins TRBV14 and TRBJ2-1; tentative D call: TRBD1 (6 bases). Germline V gene sequence: CDR1 SGHDN, CDR2 FVKESK. Trimming left V 4 bases short and J 8 bases short, with 18 bases between. The CDR3 has 15 amino acids. CDR3 protein: CASSRPARGLDEQFF. The CDR3 DNA is TGTGCCAGCAGCCGACCGGCCAGGGGCCTCGATGAGCAGTTCTTC.

The rearrangement links TRBV7-2 to TRBJ1-5; D remains unclear. CDR3 length: 15 residues. The germline V gene encodes CDR1 SGHTA and CDR2 FQGNSA. Trimming shortened V by 3 bases and J by 4 bases, and 13 bases separated the two germline ends. CDR3 amino acids: CASSFPGLPNQPQHF. CDR3 in DNA: TGTGCCAGCAGCTTCCCCGGGCTCCCTAATCAGCCCCAGCATTTT.

The chain uses TRBV4-1 and TRBJ2-2; D may match TRBD1 or TRBD2 (5 bases each). Trimming removed 4 bases from V and 4 bases from J, with 19 bases in between. The CDR3 is 17 residues long. Germline V gene data show CDR1 as MGHRA and CDR2 as YSYEKL. CDR3 DNA sequence: TGCGCCAGCAGCCCCTCTGAGGGGAAGCGCGGCACCGGGGAGCTGTTTTTT. This sequence encodes CASSPSEGKRGTGELFF.

This clone was detected once. The chain employs TRBV29-1 and TRBJ2-7, with D tentatively TRBD1 or TRBD2 (6 bases each). Germline assignment: CDR1 SQVTM and CDR2 ANQGSEA. CDR3 length equals 14 residues. Trimming stripped 0 bases from V and 5 bases from J, with 14 bases between. As DNA, the CDR3 is TGCAGCGTTGAAGATGAGGCAGGGGAGGACGAGCAGTACTTC. Translation: CSVEDEAGEDEQYF.

This rearrangement joins TRBV30 to TRBJ1-1; 12 bases agree with TRBD1. The CDR3 has 14 residues. CDR1 and CDR2 (germline): GTSNPN, SVGIG (reference sequence). With V trimmed by 2 bases and J by 10 bases, 8 bases remained unmatched. CDR3 loop: CAWSLIRDRGRAFF. In DNA, the CDR3 is TGTGCCTGGAGTCTAATTCGGGACAGGGGGCGAGCTTTCTTT. Using reference TRBV30 and TRBJ1-1 for the parts outside the CDR3, the full variable domain is SQTIHQWPATLVQPVGSPLSLECTVEGTSNPNLYWYRQAAGRGLQLLFYSVGIGQISSEVPQNLSASRPQDRQFILSSKKLLLSDSGFYLCAWSLIRDRGRAFFGQGTRLTVV.

This chain connects TRBV2 to TRBJ1-1; D is ambiguous. The germline gives CDR1 SNHLY, CDR2 FYNNEI. Trimming took off 0 bases at V and 0 bases at J, with 8 bases between the two ends. This CDR3 comprises 15 residues. For the CDR3, the DNA is TGTGCCAGCAGTGAAGCCGGTCTTATGAACACTGAAGCTTTCTTT. Protein sequence: CASSEAGLMNTEAFF.

The chain is built from TRBV5-1 and TRBJ2-7, with D perhaps matching TRBD1 or TRBD2 (5 bases each). The V and J ends lost 4 bases and 5 bases respectively, with 16 bases between them. This CDR3 is built from 14 residues. Germline CDR1 and CDR2: SGHRS and YFSETQ. CDR3 DNA: TGCGCCAGCAGCCTTTCGGCCGGGACGAACGAGCAGTACTTC. This encodes CASSLSAGTNEQYF.

The rearrangement uses TRBV29-1 and TRBJ2-1, with D possibly TRBD2 on 6 matching bases. Germline loops: CDR1 SQVTM, CDR2 ANQGSEA. The CDR3 loop spans 14 amino acids. Deletions cut 3 bases from V and 8 bases from J, with 17 bases between. CDR3 coding DNA: TGCAGCGTTGAGGGGGAGGCCCGCCTGGATGAGCAGTTCTTC. Translation gives CSVEGEARLDEQFF.

The V gene is TRBV27, the J gene TRBJ2-7, with D perhaps TRBD2 (5 bases). Germline loops: CDR1 MNHEY, CDR2 SMNVEV (reference sequence). V was shortened by 4 bases and J by 7 bases, with 11 bases between the two germline ends. CDR3 length equals 12 residues. The CDR3 nucleotides are TGTGCCAGCAGTTACCCCAGAGGGGAGCAGTACTTC. Its protein product is CASSYPRGEQYF.

The chain has TRBV9 and TRBJ2-5; the match to TRBD2 covers 14 bases. Germline CDR1 SGDLS, CDR2 YYNGEE. The trim removed 7 bases at V and 2 bases at J, leaving 13 bases unmatched. There are 18 residues in the CDR3. This CDR3 reads CASSWGTSGGPLQETQYF. The CDR3, as DNA: TGTGCCAGCTCGTGGGGGACTAGCGGGGGCCCGTTGCAAGAGACCCAGTACTTC.